This T cell receptor beta chain emerged from a study of CD8 T cells in Susac syndrome. This CDR3 comprises 16 residues. The junction had 4 bases not matched to a gene; V was cut back by 8 bases and J by 0 bases. Germline values: CDR1 SNHLY, CDR2 FYNNEI. An input of roughly 0.5 to 1 ug of RNA was subjected to reverse transcription using random hexamers. TCRdb used MiXCR to reprocess the immunoSEQ multiplex PCR reads, holding one entry per CDR3 protein. The table shows more than 55,000 distinct CDR3 sequences, with approximately 96% occurring only once. Sequencing was performed on CD4+ T cells from PBMCs. The source is a human donor with multiple sclerosis. The V and J genes are TRBV2 and TRBJ2-6; the match to TRBD1 covers 10 bases. The CDR3 sequence is CASGQGVNSGANVLTF. Here the CDR3 DNA reads TGTGCCAGCGGACAGGGGGTAAACTCTGGGGCCAACGTCCTGACTTTC.